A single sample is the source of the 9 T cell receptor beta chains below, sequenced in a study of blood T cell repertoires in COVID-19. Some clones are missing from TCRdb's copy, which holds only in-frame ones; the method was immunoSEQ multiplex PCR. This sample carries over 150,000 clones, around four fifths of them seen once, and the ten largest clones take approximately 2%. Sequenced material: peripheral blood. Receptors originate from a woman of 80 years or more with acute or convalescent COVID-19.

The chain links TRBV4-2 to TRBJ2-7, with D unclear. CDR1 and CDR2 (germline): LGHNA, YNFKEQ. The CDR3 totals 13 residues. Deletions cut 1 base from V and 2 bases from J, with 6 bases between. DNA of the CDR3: TGTGCCAGCAGCCAAGCACAGACCTACGAGCAGTACTTC. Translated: CASSQAQTYEQYF.

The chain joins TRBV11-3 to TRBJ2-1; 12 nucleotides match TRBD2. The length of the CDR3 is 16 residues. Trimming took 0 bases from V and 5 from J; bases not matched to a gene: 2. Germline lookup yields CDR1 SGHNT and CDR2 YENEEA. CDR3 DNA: TGTGCCAGCAGCTTAGAGACTAGCGGGGGCAACAATGAGCAGTTCTTC. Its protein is CASSLETSGGNNEQFF.

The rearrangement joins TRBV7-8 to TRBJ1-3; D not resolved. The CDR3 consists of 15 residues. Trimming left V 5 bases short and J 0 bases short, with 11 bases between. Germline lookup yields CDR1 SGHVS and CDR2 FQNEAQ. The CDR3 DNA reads TGTGCCAGCAGCCAGAGTCGTTCCTCTGGAAACACCATATATTTT. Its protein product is CASSQSRSSGNTIYF.

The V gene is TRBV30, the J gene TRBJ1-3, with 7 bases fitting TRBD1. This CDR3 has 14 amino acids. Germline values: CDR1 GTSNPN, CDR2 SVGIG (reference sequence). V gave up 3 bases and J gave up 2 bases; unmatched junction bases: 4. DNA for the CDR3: TGTGCCTGGAGGCTACAGGGGACTGGAAACACCATATATTTT. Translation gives CAWRLQGTGNTIYF.

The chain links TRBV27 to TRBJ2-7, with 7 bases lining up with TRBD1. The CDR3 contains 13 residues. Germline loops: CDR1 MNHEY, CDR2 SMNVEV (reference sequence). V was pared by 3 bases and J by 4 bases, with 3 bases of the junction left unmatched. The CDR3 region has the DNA TGTGCCAGCAGTTTTTCGACAGGGTACGAGCAGTACTTC. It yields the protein CASSFSTGYEQYF.

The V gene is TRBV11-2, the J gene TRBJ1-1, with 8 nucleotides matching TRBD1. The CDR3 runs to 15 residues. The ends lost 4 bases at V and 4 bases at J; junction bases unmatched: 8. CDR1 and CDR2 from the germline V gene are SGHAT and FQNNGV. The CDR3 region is CASSSDRVFSTEAFF. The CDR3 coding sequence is TGTGCCAGCAGCTCGGACAGGGTATTCAGCACTGAAGCTTTCTTT.

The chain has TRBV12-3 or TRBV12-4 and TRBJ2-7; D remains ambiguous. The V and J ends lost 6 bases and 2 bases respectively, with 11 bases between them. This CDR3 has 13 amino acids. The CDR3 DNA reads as TGTGCCAGCAGCCCGACACAGACCTACGAGCAGTACTTC. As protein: CASSPTQTYEQYF.

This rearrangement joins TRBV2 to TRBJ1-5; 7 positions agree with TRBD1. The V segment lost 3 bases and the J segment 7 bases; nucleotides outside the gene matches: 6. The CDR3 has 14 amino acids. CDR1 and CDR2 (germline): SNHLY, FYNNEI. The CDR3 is CASSDSTGSQPQHF. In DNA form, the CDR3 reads TGTGCCAGCAGTGATTCGACAGGGTCCCAGCCCCAGCATTTT.

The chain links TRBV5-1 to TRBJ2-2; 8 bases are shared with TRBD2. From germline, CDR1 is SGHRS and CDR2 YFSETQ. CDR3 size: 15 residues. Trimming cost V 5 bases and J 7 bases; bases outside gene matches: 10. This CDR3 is CASSWSGSRNGELFF. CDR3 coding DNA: TGCGCCAGCAGTTGGAGCGGGAGTCGGAACGGGGAGCTGTTTTTT.